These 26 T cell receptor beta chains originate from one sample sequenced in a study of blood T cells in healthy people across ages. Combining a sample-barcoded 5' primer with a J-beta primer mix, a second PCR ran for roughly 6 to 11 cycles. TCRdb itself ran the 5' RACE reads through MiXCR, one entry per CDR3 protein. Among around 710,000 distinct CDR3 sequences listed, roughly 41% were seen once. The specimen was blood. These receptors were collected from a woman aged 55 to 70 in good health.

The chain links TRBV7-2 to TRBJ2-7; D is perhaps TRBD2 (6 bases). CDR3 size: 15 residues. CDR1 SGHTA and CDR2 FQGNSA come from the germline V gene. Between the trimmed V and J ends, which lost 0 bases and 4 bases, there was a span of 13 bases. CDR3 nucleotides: TGTGCCAGCAGCTTAGCAGGAGGGGTTGTTTACGAGCAGTACTTC. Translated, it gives CASSLAGGVVYEQYF.

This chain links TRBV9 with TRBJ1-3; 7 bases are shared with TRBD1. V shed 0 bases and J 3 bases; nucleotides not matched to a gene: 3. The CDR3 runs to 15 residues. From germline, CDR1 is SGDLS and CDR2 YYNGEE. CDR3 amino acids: CASSVEGASGNTIYF. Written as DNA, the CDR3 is TGTGCCAGCAGCGTAGAGGGGGCCAGTGGAAACACCATATATTTT.

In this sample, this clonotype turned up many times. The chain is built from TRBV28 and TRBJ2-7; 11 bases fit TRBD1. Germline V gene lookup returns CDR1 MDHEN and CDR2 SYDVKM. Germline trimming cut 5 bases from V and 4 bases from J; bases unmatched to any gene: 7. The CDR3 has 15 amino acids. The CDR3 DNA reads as TGTGCCAGCAGTCCGGGGGACAGGGGGTTTTACGAGCAGTACTTC. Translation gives CASSPGDRGFYEQYF. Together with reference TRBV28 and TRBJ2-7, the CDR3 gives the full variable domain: DVKVTQSSRYLVKRTGEKVFLECVQDMDHENMFWYRQDPGLGLRLIYFSYDVKMKEKGDIPEGYSVSREKKERFSLILESASTNQTSMYLCASSPGDRGFYEQYFGPGTRLTVT.

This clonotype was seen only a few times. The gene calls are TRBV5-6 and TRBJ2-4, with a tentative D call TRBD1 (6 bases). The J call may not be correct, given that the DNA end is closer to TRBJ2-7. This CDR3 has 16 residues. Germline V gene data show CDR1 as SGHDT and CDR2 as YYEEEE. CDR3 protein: CASSSTIQGGVREQYF. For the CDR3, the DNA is TGTGCCAGCAGCTCGACAATACAGGGCGGTGTACGCGAGCAGTACTTC.

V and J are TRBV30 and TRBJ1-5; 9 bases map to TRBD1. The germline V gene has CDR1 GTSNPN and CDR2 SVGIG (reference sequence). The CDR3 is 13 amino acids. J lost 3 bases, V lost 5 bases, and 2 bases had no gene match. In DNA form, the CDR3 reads TGTGCCTGGGGACAGGGGATCAATCAGCCCCAGCATTTT. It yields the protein CAWGQGINQPQHF.

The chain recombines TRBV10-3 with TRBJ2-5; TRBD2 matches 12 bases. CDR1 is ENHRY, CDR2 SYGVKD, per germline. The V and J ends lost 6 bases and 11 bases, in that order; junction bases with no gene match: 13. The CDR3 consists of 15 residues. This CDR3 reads CAISTTSGRFNEQYF. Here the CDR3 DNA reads TGTGCCATCAGCACGACTAGCGGGAGATTCAATGAGCAGTACTTC.

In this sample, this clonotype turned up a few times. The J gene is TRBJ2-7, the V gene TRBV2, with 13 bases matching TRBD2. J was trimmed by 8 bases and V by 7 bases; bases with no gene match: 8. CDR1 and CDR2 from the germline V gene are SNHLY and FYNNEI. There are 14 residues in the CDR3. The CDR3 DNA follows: TGTGCCAGCACTTCTCGGACTAGCGGGAGCCAGCAGTACTTC. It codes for CASTSRTSGSQQYF.

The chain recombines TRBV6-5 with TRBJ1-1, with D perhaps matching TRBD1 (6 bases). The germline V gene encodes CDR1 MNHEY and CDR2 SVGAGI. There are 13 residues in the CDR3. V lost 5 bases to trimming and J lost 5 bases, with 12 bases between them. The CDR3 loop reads CASSPGAWTEAFF. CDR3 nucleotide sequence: TGTGCCAGCAGTCCAGGGGCCTGGACTGAAGCTTTCTTT.

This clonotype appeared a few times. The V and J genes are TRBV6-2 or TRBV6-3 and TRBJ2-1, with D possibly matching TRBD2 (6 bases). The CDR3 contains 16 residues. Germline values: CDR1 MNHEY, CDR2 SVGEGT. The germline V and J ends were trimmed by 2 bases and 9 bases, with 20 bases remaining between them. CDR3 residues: CASSYEGGVTSGEQFF. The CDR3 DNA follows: TGTGCCAGCAGTTACGAAGGCGGGGTGACCTCAGGTGAGCAGTTCTTC.

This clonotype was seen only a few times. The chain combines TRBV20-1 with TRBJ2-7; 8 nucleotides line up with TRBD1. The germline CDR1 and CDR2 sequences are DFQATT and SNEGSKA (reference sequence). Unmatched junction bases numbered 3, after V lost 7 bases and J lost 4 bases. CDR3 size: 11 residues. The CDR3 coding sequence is TGCAGTGGGGGACAGGATTACGAGCAGTACTTC. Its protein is CSGGQDYEQYF.

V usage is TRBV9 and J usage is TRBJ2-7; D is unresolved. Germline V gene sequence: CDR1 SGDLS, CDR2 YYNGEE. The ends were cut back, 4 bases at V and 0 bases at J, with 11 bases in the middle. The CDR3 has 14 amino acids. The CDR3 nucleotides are TGTGCCAGCAGCCCCCAGGTATTCTCCTACGAGCAGTACTTC. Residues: CASSPQVFSYEQYF.

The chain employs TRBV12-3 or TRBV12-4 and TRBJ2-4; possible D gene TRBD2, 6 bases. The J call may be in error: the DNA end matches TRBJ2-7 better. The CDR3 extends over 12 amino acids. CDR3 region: CASRRSGYEQYF. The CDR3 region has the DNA TGTGCCAGCAGACGTAGCGGTTACGAGCAGTACTTC.

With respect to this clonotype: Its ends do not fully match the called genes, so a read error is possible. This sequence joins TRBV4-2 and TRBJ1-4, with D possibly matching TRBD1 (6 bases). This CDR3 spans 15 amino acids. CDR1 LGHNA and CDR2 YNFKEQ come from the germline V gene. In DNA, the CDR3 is TGTGCCAGCAGCCAAACCGGGACAACGAATGAAAAACTGTTTTTT. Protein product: CASSQTGTTNEKLFF.

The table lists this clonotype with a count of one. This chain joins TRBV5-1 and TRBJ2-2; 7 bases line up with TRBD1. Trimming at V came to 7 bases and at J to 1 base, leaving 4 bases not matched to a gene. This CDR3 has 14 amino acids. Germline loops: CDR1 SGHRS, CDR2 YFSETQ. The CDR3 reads CASRDSRNTGELFF. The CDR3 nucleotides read TGCGCCAGCCGGGACAGTCGGAACACCGGGGAGCTGTTTTTT.

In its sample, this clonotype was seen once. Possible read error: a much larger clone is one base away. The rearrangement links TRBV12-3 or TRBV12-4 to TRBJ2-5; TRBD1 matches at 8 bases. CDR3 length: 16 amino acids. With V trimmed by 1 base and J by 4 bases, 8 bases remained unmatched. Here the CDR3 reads CASSLGQGAGGETQYF. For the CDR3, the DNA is TGTGCCAGCAGTTTAGGGCAGGGGGCGGGCGGAGAGACCCAGTACTTC.

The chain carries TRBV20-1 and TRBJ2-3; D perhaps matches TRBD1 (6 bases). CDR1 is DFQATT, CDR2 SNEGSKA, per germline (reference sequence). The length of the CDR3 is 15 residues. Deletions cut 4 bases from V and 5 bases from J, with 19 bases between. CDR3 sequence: CSATKTGVVVDTQYF. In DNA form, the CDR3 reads TGCAGTGCTACGAAGACAGGAGTGGTAGTAGATACGCAGTATTTT.

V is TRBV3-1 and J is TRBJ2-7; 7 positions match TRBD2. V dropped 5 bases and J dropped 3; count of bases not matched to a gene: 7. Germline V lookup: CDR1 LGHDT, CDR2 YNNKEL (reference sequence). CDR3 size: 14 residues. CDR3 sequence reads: CASSTDGTIYEQYF. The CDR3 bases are TGTGCCAGCAGCACAGACGGGACTATCTACGAGCAGTACTTC.

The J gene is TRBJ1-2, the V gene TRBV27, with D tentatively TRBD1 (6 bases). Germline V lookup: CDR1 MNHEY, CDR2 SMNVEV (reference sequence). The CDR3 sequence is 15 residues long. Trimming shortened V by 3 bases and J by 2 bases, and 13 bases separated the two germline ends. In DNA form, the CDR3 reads TGTGCCAGCAGTTTTGGGACATCGATAAACTATGGCTACACCTTC. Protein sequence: CASSFGTSINYGYTF.

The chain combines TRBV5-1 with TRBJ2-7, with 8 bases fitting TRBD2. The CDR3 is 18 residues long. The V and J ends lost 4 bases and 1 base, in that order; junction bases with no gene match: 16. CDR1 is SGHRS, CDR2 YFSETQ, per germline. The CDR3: CASSLLTSGTFDSYEQYF. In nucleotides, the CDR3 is TGCGCCAGCAGCCTTTTAACTAGCGGTACTTTCGATTCCTACGAGCAGTACTTC.

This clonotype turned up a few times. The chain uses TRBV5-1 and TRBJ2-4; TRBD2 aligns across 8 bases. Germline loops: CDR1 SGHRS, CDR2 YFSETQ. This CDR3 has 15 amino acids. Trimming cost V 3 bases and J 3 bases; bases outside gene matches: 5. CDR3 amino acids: CASSSGGTDKNIQYF. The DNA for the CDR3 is TGCGCCAGCAGCTCGGGAGGGACTGACAAAAACATTCAGTACTTC.

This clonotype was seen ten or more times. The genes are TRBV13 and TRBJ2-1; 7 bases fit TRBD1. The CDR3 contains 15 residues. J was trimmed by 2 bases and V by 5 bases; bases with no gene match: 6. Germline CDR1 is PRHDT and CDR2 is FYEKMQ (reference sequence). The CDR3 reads CASSRDRGPYNEQFF. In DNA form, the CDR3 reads TGTGCCAGCAGCCGAGATAGGGGGCCCTACAATGAGCAGTTCTTC. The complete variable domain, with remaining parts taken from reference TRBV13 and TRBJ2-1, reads AAGVIQSPRHLIKEKRETATLKCYPIPRHDTVYWYQQGPGQDPQFLISFYEKMQSDKGSIPDRFSAQQFSDYHSELNMSSLELGDSALYFCASSRDRGPYNEQFFGPGTRLTVL.

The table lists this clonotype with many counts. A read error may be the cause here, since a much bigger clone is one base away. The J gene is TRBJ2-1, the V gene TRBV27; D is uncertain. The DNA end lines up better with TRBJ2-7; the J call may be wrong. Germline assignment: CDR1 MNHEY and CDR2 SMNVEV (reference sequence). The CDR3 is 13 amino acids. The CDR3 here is CASSLTAYNEQYF. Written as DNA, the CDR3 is TGTGCCAGCAGTTTAACCGCCTACAATGAGCAGTACTTC.

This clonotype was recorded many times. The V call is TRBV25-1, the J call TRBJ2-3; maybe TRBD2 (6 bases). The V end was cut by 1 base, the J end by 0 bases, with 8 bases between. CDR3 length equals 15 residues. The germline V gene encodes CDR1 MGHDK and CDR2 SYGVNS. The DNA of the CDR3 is TGTGCCAGCAGTGAATGGGGGACTAGCACAGATACGCAGTATTTT. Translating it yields CASSEWGTSTDTQYF.

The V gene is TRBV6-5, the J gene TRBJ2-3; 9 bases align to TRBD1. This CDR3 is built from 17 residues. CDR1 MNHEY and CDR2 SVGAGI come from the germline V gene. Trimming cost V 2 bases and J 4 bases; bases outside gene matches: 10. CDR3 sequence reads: CASSYNPPGTGSDTQYF. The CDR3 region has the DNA TGTGCCAGCAGTTACAACCCCCCTGGGACAGGGTCAGATACGCAGTATTTT.

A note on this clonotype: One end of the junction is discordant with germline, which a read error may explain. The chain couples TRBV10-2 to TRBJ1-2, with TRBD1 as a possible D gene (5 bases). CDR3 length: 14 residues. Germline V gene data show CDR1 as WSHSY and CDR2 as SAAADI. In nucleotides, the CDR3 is TGCGCCAACAGTGAGGCAGGGTTTGGATATGGCTACACCTTC. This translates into CANSEAGFGYGYTF.

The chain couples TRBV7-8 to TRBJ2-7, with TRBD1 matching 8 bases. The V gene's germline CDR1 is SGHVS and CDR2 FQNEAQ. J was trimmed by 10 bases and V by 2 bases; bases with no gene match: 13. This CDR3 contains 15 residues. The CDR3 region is CASSLTGTGDCEQYF. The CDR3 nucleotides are TGTGCCAGCAGCTTAACCGGGACAGGCGATTGCGAACAGTACTTC.